The 17 T cell receptor beta chains listed next were all sequenced from one sample in a study of glioma-infiltrating T cells (dated by TCRdb to the mid-2010s). Sequenced on an Illumina MiSeq. The iRepertoire nested amplicon-rescue multiplex PCR (arm-PCR) platform was used to amplify TCR alpha and beta CDR3 regions from RNA. Through fastp at Q25 and MiXCR, TCRdb rebuilt clones from the public reads, retaining in-frame beta chains. Rows merge per CDR3 protein into single entries with the most common DNA and genes. Across this sample there are around 100,000 distinct CDR3 sequences, with about 30% seen only once. The top ten clonotypes cover roughly 45% of the sample. The sequenced sample consisted of glioma tissue, nonneoplastic brain tissue, or PBMCs (not recorded which). These receptors all come from a human donor with low-grade glioma or glioblastoma, undergoing nonglioma brain surgery, or in good health (not recorded which).

The chain employs TRBV7-2 and TRBJ1-1; D not resolved. The CDR3 runs to 14 residues. Trimming left V 2 bases short and J 1 base short, with 8 bases between. CDR1 is SGHTA, CDR2 FQGNSA, per germline. CDR3 sequence: CASSLSPTNTEAFF. CDR3 nucleotides: TGTGCCAGCAGCTTAAGCCCGACGAACACTGAAGCTTTCTTT.

This clonotype was found many times. The chain's CDR3 is CASTQGRTGEQYF. The CDR3 region has the DNA TGTGCCAGCACTCAGGGCCGAACGGGGGAGCAGTACTTC. The chain links TRBV6-1 to TRBJ2-7; TRBD1 or TRBD2 may be the D gene (5 bases each). Germline values: CDR1 MNHNS, CDR2 SASEGT. Trimming left V 7 bases short and J 7 bases short, with 17 bases between. This CDR3 contains 13 residues.

There are many counts of this clonotype. This sequence joins TRBV6-1 and TRBJ2-5, with a weak D call TRBD2 (6 bases). Germline CDR1 reads MNHNS; CDR2 reads SASEGT. There are 16 residues in the CDR3. The germline V and J ends were trimmed by 6 bases and 3 bases, with 20 bases remaining between them. The CDR3 DNA sequence: TGTGCCAGCAGCTCCCGGCGGAGGGGCCGGGAAGAGACCCAGTACTTC. Translating it yields CASSSRRRGREETQYF.

This clonotype was recorded many times. V is TRBV28 and J is TRBJ2-5; the D is unclear. The CDR3 has 14 amino acids. The V and J ends lost 1 base and 4 bases respectively, with 10 bases between them. The germline V gene encodes CDR1 MDHEN and CDR2 SYDVKM. CDR3 amino acids: CASSLYPKGETQYF. The CDR3 DNA sequence: TGTGCCAGCAGTTTATATCCAAAAGGAGAGACCCAGTACTTC. The variable domain in full, with the rest retrieved from reference TRBV28 and TRBJ2-5, is DVKVTQSSRYLVKRTGEKVFLECVQDMDHENMFWYRQDPGLGLRLIYFSYDVKMKEKGDIPEGYSVSREKKERFSLILESASTNQTSMYLCASSLYPKGETQYFGPGTRLLVL.

This clonotype has more than one count but fewer than ten. V usage is TRBV3-1 and J usage is TRBJ2-3; possibly TRBD2 for D (7 bases). Deletions cut 11 bases from V and 8 bases from J, with 14 bases between. The V gene's germline CDR1 is LGHDT and CDR2 YNNKEL (reference sequence). CDR3 length: 11 amino acids. In DNA form, the CDR3 reads TGTGCCTCTCAGGGGAGGGGTACGCAGTATTTT. Translating it yields CASQGRGTQYF.

This clonotype came up many times. The chain is built from TRBV7-2 and TRBJ1-3; D perhaps matches TRBD1 (6 bases). From germline, CDR1 is SGHTA and CDR2 FQGNSA. V lost 5 bases, J lost 4 bases, and 15 bases lay in between. The CDR3 is 15 amino acids. Here the CDR3 reads CASSPQGITGNTIYF. The CDR3 DNA reads TGTGCCAGCAGCCCACAGGGTATAACAGGAAACACCATATATTTT.

This clonotype has ten or more counts. The rearrangement joins TRBV20-1 to TRBJ2-7, with 8 bases lining up with TRBD2. The germline V gene has CDR1 DFQATT and CDR2 SNEGSKA (reference sequence). The CDR3 sequence is 14 residues long. V gave up 2 bases and J gave up 2 bases; unmatched junction bases: 5. In nucleotides, the CDR3 is TGCAGTGCTAGACGGGGGGGTAGGCCCTACGAGCAGTACTTC. Translating it yields CSARRGGRPYEQYF.

Note on this clonotype: Since a much larger clone is just one base distant, this may be a read error. This rearrangement joins TRBV18 to TRBJ1-5, with D possibly matching TRBD1 (5 bases). The V and J ends lost 1 base and 10 bases respectively, with 14 bases between them. CDR1 is KGHSH and CDR2 is LQKENI in the germline V gene. The CDR3 is made up of 14 amino acids. CDR3 in amino acids: CASSPQGGRDPQHF. DNA of the CDR3: TGTGCCAGCTCACCACAGGGCGGTAGGGACCCCCAGCATTTT.

This clonotype was seen repeatedly, ten times or more. This chain joins TRBV7-2 and TRBJ1-5, with unresolved D. This CDR3 has 15 residues. The V end lost 1 base, the J end lost 1 base, and 8 bases lay between the germline ends. CDR1 and CDR2 (germline): SGHTA, FQGNSA. The CDR3 region is CASSLVSESNQPQHF. The CDR3 DNA reads TGTGCCAGCAGCTTAGTCTCGGAGAGCAATCAGCCCCAGCATTTT.

This clonotype was observed many times. The chain recombines TRBV7-2 with TRBJ2-5, with 7 bases identical to TRBD2. The J segment lost 5 bases and the V segment lost 0 bases, leaving 6 bases of the junction unmatched. This CDR3 region has 15 residues. The germline V gene has CDR1 SGHTA and CDR2 FQGNSA. The CDR3, as DNA: TGTGCCAGCAGCTTAGCAACTAGCGCTTGGGAGACCCAGTACTTC. Residues: CASSLATSAWETQYF. The full variable domain, completed using reference TRBV7-2 and TRBJ2-5, is GAGVSQSPSNKVTEKGKDVELRCDPISGHTALYWYRQSLGQGLEFLIYFQGNSAPDKSGLPSDRFSAERTGGSVSTLTIQRTQQEDSAVYLCASSLATSAWETQYFGPGTRLLVL.

This clonotype has just a few counts. V gene TRBV12-3 or TRBV12-4 combines with J gene TRBJ2-7; possibly TRBD1 for D (6 bases). The V and J ends lost 6 bases and 1 base respectively, with 16 bases between them. CDR3 length: 15 residues. The CDR3, as DNA: TGTGCCAGCAGGCCCGGACAGCTGAGATCCTACGAGCAGTACTTC. Amino acid sequence: CASRPGQLRSYEQYF.

The table lists this clonotype with many counts. The rearrangement links TRBV6-4 to TRBJ1-1; maybe TRBD1 (5 bases). Germline CDR1 reads MRHNA; CDR2 reads SNTAGT. There are 14 residues in the CDR3. Trimming took 7 bases from V and 1 from J, leaving 13 bases between them. The CDR3 loop is CASKLRAGNTEAFF. CDR3 nucleotides: TGTGCCAGCAAGCTCAGGGCCGGGAACACTGAAGCTTTCTTT.

This chain links TRBV3-1 with TRBJ2-7; no reliable D call. V was cut by 2 bases and J by 4 bases, with 6 bases left in between. Germline V gene lookup returns CDR1 LGHDT and CDR2 YNNKEL (reference sequence). There are 12 residues in the CDR3. Written as DNA, the CDR3 is TGTGCCAGCAGCCAAACCGATTACGAGCAGTACTTC. It specifies CASSQTDYEQYF.

This clonotype occurred many times. The chain is built from TRBV6-1 and TRBJ1-1; TRBD1 matches at 8 bases. Trimming at V came to 10 bases and at J to 0 bases, leaving 7 bases not matched to a gene. The CDR3 is made up of 14 amino acids. Germline CDR1 and CDR2: MNHNS and SASEGT. The DNA of the CDR3 is TGTGCCATCAACAGGGGGGGCATGAACACTGAAGCTTTCTTT. Its translation: CAINRGGMNTEAFF.

Only a few counts were recorded for this clonotype. The CDR3 protein is CASSLWRHNQPQHF. Written as DNA, the CDR3 is TGTGCCAGCAGTTTGTGGCGGCACAATCAGCCCCAGCATTTT. The J gene is TRBJ1-5, the V gene TRBV12-3 or TRBV12-4; D call uncertain. CDR3 length equals 14 residues. V was trimmed by 3 bases and J by 3 bases, leaving 9 bases between them.

The rearrangement uses TRBV6-2 or TRBV6-3 and TRBJ1-4; tentative D call: TRBD1 (5 bases). The CDR3 covers 18 residues. The V end lost 5 bases, the J end lost 0 bases, and 19 bases lay between the germline ends. Germline CDR1 MNHEY, CDR2 SVGEGT. The CDR3 DNA follows: TGTGCCAGCAGTACGCACGGGACGCCCGGCGCAACTAATGAAAAACTGTTTTTT. This encodes CASSTHGTPGATNEKLFF.

This sequence joins TRBV7-2 and TRBJ2-2; TRBD1 matches 9 bases. The CDR3 contains 16 residues. CDR1 and CDR2 (germline): SGHTA, FQGNSA. The J segment lost 1 base and the V segment lost 1 base, leaving 1 base of the junction unmatched. CDR3 bases: TGTGCCAGCAGCTTAGGGGGACAGGGGAACACCGGGGAGCTGTTTTTT. It is translated as CASSLGGQGNTGELFF.